These 32 T cell receptor beta chains were all obtained from the same sample, sequenced in a study of cytotoxic CD8 clonotypes in ibrutinib-treated CLL (dated by TCRdb to the early 2020s). Libraries came from the immunoSEQ multiplex PCR assay. TCRdb re-hosts the immuneACCESS table, in-frame sequences only. Its copies lack some clones; in the studies checked, an unresolved V gene accounts for under half of them, and the cause for the rest is not known. The sample table records approximately 25,000 clones; 55% to 85% of these occur just once. The ten largest clonotypes hold approximately 45% of the sample. Explained via the paper, the time point label denotes: about twelve months on ibrutinib. Sequencing was performed on PBMCs, taken after 12 months of ibrutinib treatment. All receptors derive from a human donor with chronic lymphocytic leukemia.

The V and J genes are TRBV28 and TRBJ2-2; the D is unclear. Germline CDR1 reads MDHEN; CDR2 reads SYDVKM. Trimming cost V 2 bases and J 9 bases, with 10 bases left between them. The CDR3 has 13 amino acids. CDR3 amino acids: CASSLRRAWELFF. The CDR3 DNA is TGTGCCAGCAGTTTAAGACGCGCTTGGGAGCTGTTTTTT. The full variable domain, completed using reference TRBV28 and TRBJ2-2, is DVKVTQSSRYLVKRTGEKVFLECVQDMDHENMFWYRQDPGLGLRLIYFSYDVKMKEKGDIPEGYSVSREKKERFSLILESASTNQTSMYLCASSLRRAWELFFGEGSRLTVL.

The genes are TRBV7-9 and TRBJ2-3; D is perhaps TRBD1 (5 bases). CDR1 is SEHNR, CDR2 FQNEAQ, per germline (reference sequence). The CDR3 is 13 amino acids. The V gene lost 5 bases and the J gene lost 11 bases, with 17 bases spanning the gap. This CDR3 is CASSAGYGARQYF. The CDR3 coding sequence is TGTGCCAGCAGCGCAGGGTATGGGGCCAGGCAGTATTTT. Filled out from reference TRBV7-9 and TRBJ2-3, the complete variable domain reads DTGVSQNPRHKITKRGQNVTFRCDPISEHNRLYWYRQTLGQGPEFLTYFQNEAQLEKSRLLSDRFSAERPKGSFSTLEIQRTEQGDSAMYLCASSAGYGARQYFGPGTRLTVL.

The J gene is TRBJ2-7, the V gene TRBV29-1; D is ambiguous. Germline V lookup: CDR1 SQVTM, CDR2 ANQGSEA. The CDR3 sequence is 13 residues long. V dropped 6 bases and J dropped 4 bases, with 16 bases sitting between them. CDR3: CSVGAGESYEQYF. The CDR3, as DNA: TGCAGCGTAGGAGCCGGAGAAAGTTACGAGCAGTACTTC.

The rearrangement joins TRBV7-6 to TRBJ2-1; a possible D gene is TRBD2 (6 bases). The CDR3 sequence is 12 residues long. Germline V gene data show CDR1 as SGHVS and CDR2 as FNYEAQ. V dropped 4 bases and J dropped 8 bases, with 9 bases sitting between them. CDR3 in DNA: TGTGCCAGCAGCTCCGGCGGGGATGAGCAGTTCTTC. Translation: CASSSGGDEQFF.

Only one count was recorded for this clone. V is TRBV6-1 and J is TRBJ1-2; D gene ambiguous. This CDR3 contains 13 residues. Trimming shortened V by 4 bases and J by 3 bases, and 9 bases separated the two germline ends. Germline CDR1 is MNHNS and CDR2 is SASEGT. DNA of the CDR3: TGTGCCAGCAGTGGCCCACCGGACTATGGCTACACCTTC. Its protein product is CASSGPPDYGYTF.

A note on this clone: A read error may explain this, as a much larger clone is one base away. Other DNA sequences in the sample encode the same CDR3. The genes are TRBV28 and TRBJ2-7; D might be TRBD1 (6 bases). The V gene lost 9 bases and the J gene lost 3 bases, with 12 bases spanning the gap. Germline CDR1 MDHEN, CDR2 SYDVKM. This CDR3 has 12 residues. The CDR3 region is CASSPDSYEQYF. In DNA, the CDR3 is TGTGCCAGTAGTCCGGACAGCTACGAGCAGTACTTC.

This clone was seen a single time. The chain carries TRBV27 and TRBJ1-3; D gene unclear. The CDR3 runs to 12 residues. V lost 7 bases to trimming and J lost 4 bases, with 8 bases between them. Looked up from germline, CDR1 is MNHEY and CDR2 is SMNVEV (reference sequence). CDR3 in DNA: TGTGCCAGCAAAGGGCCGGGAAACACCATATATTTT. Amino acids: CASKGPGNTIYF.

The chain has TRBV28 and TRBJ1-1; D remains ambiguous. Germline assignment: CDR1 MDHEN and CDR2 SYDVKM. Trimming shortened V by 2 bases and J by 7 bases, and 8 bases separated the two germline ends. The CDR3 totals 12 residues. CDR3: CASSLGPIEAFF. The CDR3, as DNA: TGTGCCAGCAGTTTAGGGCCTATTGAAGCTTTCTTT.

The chain is built from TRBV7-6 and TRBJ2-7, with 9 bases lining up with TRBD1. Germline V lookup: CDR1 SGHVS, CDR2 FNYEAQ. This CDR3 region has 14 residues. V lost 5 bases and J lost 6; bases outside the gene matches: 8. The CDR3 here is CASSPSDRGSEQYF. CDR3 nucleotides: TGTGCCAGCAGCCCCTCGGACAGGGGTTCCGAGCAGTACTTC.

This clone was seen once. V gene TRBV20-1 combines with J gene TRBJ1-5; the D is unclear. Trimming removed 1 base at V and 6 bases at J, with 4 bases between. The CDR3 totals 11 residues. CDR1 and CDR2 (germline): DFQATT, SNEGSKA (reference sequence). This CDR3 is CSARVSQPQHF. The CDR3 DNA follows: TGCAGTGCTAGAGTGAGTCAGCCCCAGCATTTT.

This clone was observed a handful of times. The chain recombines TRBV7-9 with TRBJ2-1; 7 nucleotides line up with TRBD1. Per germline, CDR1 SEHNR and CDR2 FQNEAQ (reference sequence). This CDR3 is built from 17 residues. With V trimmed by 3 bases and J by 6 bases, 14 bases remained unmatched. The CDR3 loop reads CASSFLVSPQGSNEQFF. The CDR3 DNA sequence: TGTGCCAGCAGCTTCTTGGTTAGCCCACAGGGGAGCAATGAGCAGTTCTTC.

The chain has TRBV16 and TRBJ1-1; D is unclear. The CDR3 is made up of 14 amino acids. In germline, CDR1 is KGHSY, CDR2 FQNENV. V was trimmed by 4 bases and J by 6 bases, leaving 15 bases between them. The CDR3 loop is CASSPWWEGAEAFF. The CDR3 DNA reads as TGTGCCAGCAGCCCATGGTGGGAGGGCGCTGAAGCTTTCTTT.

This clone was seen only a few times. The rearrangement links TRBV11-2 to TRBJ2-2, with 7 nucleotides matching TRBD1. V gave up 2 bases and J gave up 4 bases; unmatched junction bases: 1. Germline CDR1 SGHAT, CDR2 FQNNGV. CDR3 length: 14 amino acids. The CDR3 coding sequence is TGTGCCAGCAGCTTACACAGGGGCACCGGGGAGCTGTTTTTT. The encoded protein is CASSLHRGTGELFF. Full variable domain (rest looked up from reference TRBV11-2 and TRBJ2-2): EAGVAQSPRYKIIEKRQSVAFWCNPISGHATLYWYQQILGQGPKLLIQFQNNGVVDDSQLPKDRFSAERLKGVDSTLKIQPAKLEDSAVYLCASSLHRGTGELFFGEGSRLTVL.

In its sample, this clone is medium-sized (0.01 to 0.1%). This chain joins TRBV28 and TRBJ1-5; perhaps TRBD1 as D (5 bases). Germline CDR1 MDHEN, CDR2 SYDVKM. CDR3 length: 14 residues. Trimming removed 6 bases from V and 4 bases from J, with 13 bases in between. The CDR3 loop is CASSLRGVNQPQHF. In nucleotides, the CDR3 is TGTGCCAGCAGCCTCCGAGGGGTAAATCAGCCCCAGCATTTT. Full variable domain (missing parts from reference TRBV28 and TRBJ1-5): DVKVTQSSRYLVKRTGEKVFLECVQDMDHENMFWYRQDPGLGLRLIYFSYDVKMKEKGDIPEGYSVSREKKERFSLILESASTNQTSMYLCASSLRGVNQPQHFGDGTRLSIL.

The chain combines TRBV7-9 with TRBJ2-7; D might be TRBD1 (6 bases). The CDR3 is 13 residues long. Germline lookup yields CDR1 SEHNR and CDR2 FQNEAQ (reference sequence). V lost 5 bases and J lost 4, with 12 bases in between. This CDR3 reads CASSPGGQYEQYF. CDR3 in DNA: TGTGCCAGCAGCCCGGGCGGACAGTACGAGCAGTACTTC.

V and J are TRBV10-1 and TRBJ1-1; no definite D call. V shed 11 bases and J shed 3 bases, with 13 bases lying between them. CDR3 length: 12 amino acids. Germline values: CDR1 WNHNN, CDR2 SYGVQD (reference sequence). The CDR3 DNA sequence: TGCGCCTCCGAGGTACCGGACACTGAAGCTTTCTTT. It translates to CASEVPDTEAFF.

For this clone: Other DNA sequences from this sample encode an identical CDR3 as well. The gene calls are TRBV11-3 and TRBJ1-1; D uncertain. The germline gives CDR1 SGHNT, CDR2 YENEEA. V was shortened by 1 base and J by 1 base, with 4 bases between the two germline ends. This CDR3 spans 13 amino acids. The CDR3 region is CASSLGRNTEAFF. The CDR3 bases are TGTGCCAGCAGCTTAGGAAGGAACACTGAAGCTTTCTTT.

The chain employs TRBV21-1 and TRBJ2-7; TRBD2, as called in the table, went unchecked against the DNA. TRBV21-1 is classified as a pseudogene. The CDR3 is made up of 19 amino acids. In nucleotides, the CDR3 is TGTGCCAGCAGCAAATCTGACGGGTACTCCGCCCGCAAAGCCTACGAGCAGTACTTC. Protein sequence: CASSKSDGYSARKAYEQYF.

V and J are TRBV5-1 and TRBJ2-7, with D tentatively TRBD2 (5 bases). The CDR3 loop spans 15 amino acids. V was cut by 0 bases and J by 3 bases, with 13 bases left in between. Germline loops: CDR1 SGHRS, CDR2 YFSETQ. CDR3 sequence: CASSLAGSGSYEQYF. In nucleotides, the CDR3 is TGCGCCAGCAGCTTGGCGGGGTCGGGGAGCTACGAGCAGTACTTC.

CDR3 amino acids: CSARDWGGAFF. The DNA of the CDR3 is TGCAGTGCTAGAGATTGGGGGGGAGCTTTCTTT. The chain combines TRBV20-1 with TRBJ1-1; possible D gene TRBD1, 5 bases. Deletions cut 0 bases from V and 10 bases from J, with 9 bases between. This CDR3 is 11 amino acids long. CDR1 DFQATT and CDR2 SNEGSKA come from the germline V gene (reference sequence).

The CDR3 DNA follows: TGTGCCACCAGCAGAGTAAGGTGGAGCACAGATACGCAGTATTTT. Its translation: CATSRVRWSTDTQYF. The rearrangement uses TRBV15 and TRBJ2-3; D ambiguous. V was trimmed by 1 base and J by 0 bases, leaving 8 bases between them. CDR3 length: 15 residues. Germline CDR1 is LNHNV and CDR2 is YYDKDF (reference sequence).

This sequence joins TRBV7-9 and TRBJ2-3; D may be TRBD1 or TRBD2 (6 bases each). The V and J ends lost 1 base and 1 base respectively, with 9 bases between them. This CDR3 spans 15 amino acids. The V gene's germline CDR1 is SEHNR and CDR2 FQNEAQ (reference sequence). The CDR3 region has the DNA TGTGCCAGCAGCTTAGAGGGGGGAGGCACAGATACGCAGTATTTT. Its protein is CASSLEGGGTDTQYF. The full variable domain, with the rest looked up from reference TRBV7-9 and TRBJ2-3, is DTGVSQNPRHKITKRGQNVTFRCDPISEHNRLYWYRQTLGQGPEFLTYFQNEAQLEKSRLLSDRFSAERPKGSFSTLEIQRTEQGDSAMYLCASSLEGGGTDTQYFGPGTRLTVL.

The CDR3 sequence is CASSQDGDQVDTQYF. The CDR3 nucleotides read TGCGCCAGCAGCCAAGACGGGGACCAGGTCGATACGCAGTATTTT. The V and J genes are TRBV4-1 and TRBJ2-3; D may correspond to TRBD1 or TRBD2 (5 bases each). Trimming left V 0 bases short and J 6 bases short, with 13 bases between. The germline gives CDR1 MGHRA, CDR2 YSYEKL. CDR3 length: 15 residues.

The chain couples TRBV6-5 to TRBJ2-3; D is possibly TRBD2 (5 bases). Germline CDR1 is MNHEY and CDR2 is SVGAGI. Trimming removed 6 bases from V and 1 base from J, with 11 bases in between. The CDR3 has 14 amino acids. The CDR3 coding sequence is TGTGCCAGCAGCCGGGGTTCCCGCACAGATACGCAGTATTTT. Translation: CASSRGSRTDTQYF.

The gene calls are TRBV15 and TRBJ1-5; D might be TRBD1 (6 bases). The CDR3 sequence is 13 residues long. V was clipped by 0 bases and J by 7 bases, with 7 bases between them. From germline, CDR1 is LNHNV and CDR2 YYDKDF (reference sequence). DNA for the CDR3: TGTGCCACCAGCAGAGAAAGGGGGCAGCCCCAGCATTTT. Translated: CATSRERGQPQHF.

The chain links TRBV11-3 to TRBJ2-3; 7 bases fit TRBD1. V trimming: 5 bases; J trimming: 2 bases; junction bases outside the gene matches: 7. From germline, CDR1 is SGHNT and CDR2 YENEEA. The CDR3 runs 15 residues. The CDR3 spells CASSARTGLTDTQYF. The CDR3 nucleotides are TGTGCCAGCAGCGCCCGGACAGGCCTCACAGATACGCAGTATTTT.

The J gene is TRBJ1-4, the V gene TRBV6-5; no firm D call. Trimming pared 2 bases from V and 4 bases from J, leaving 11 bases between. Germline lookup yields CDR1 MNHEY and CDR2 SVGAGI. The CDR3 loop spans 15 amino acids. CDR3 bases: TGTGCCAGCAGTTACCGCCCCCCCTTTAATGAAAAACTGTTTTTT. Residues: CASSYRPPFNEKLFF.

The chain is built from TRBV7-9 and TRBJ1-4; 7 nucleotides line up with TRBD1. J was trimmed by 5 bases and V by 5 bases; bases with no gene match: 5. Looked up from germline, CDR1 is SEHNR and CDR2 is FQNEAQ (reference sequence). This CDR3 region has 14 residues. The CDR3 sequence: CASSVRGANEKLFF. In nucleotides, the CDR3 is TGTGCCAGCAGCGTCAGGGGGGCGAATGAAAAACTGTTTTTT. The whole variable domain, remainder taken from reference TRBV7-9 and TRBJ1-4, is DTGVSQNPRHKITKRGQNVTFRCDPISEHNRLYWYRQTLGQGPEFLTYFQNEAQLEKSRLLSDRFSAERPKGSFSTLEIQRTEQGDSAMYLCASSVRGANEKLFFGSGTQLSVL.

The chain employs TRBV9 and TRBJ2-5; possible D gene TRBD2, 6 bases. Per the germline V gene, CDR1 is SGDLS and CDR2 is YYNGEE. V gave up 2 bases and J gave up 5 bases, with 13 bases separating them. The CDR3 runs to 14 residues. The CDR3 region is CASSVSGVGETQYF. The CDR3 nucleotides read TGTGCCAGCAGCGTTTCGGGGGTCGGGGAGACCCAGTACTTC.

The sample holds a few counts of this clone. The CDR3 sequence is CASRLPGAETQYF. In nucleotides, the CDR3 is TGTGCCAGCAGGCTCCCCGGGGCGGAGACCCAGTACTTC. V usage is TRBV6-5 and J usage is TRBJ2-5, with D perhaps being TRBD1 or TRBD2 (5 bases each). The CDR3 is 13 amino acids. The ends were cut back, 6 bases at V and 5 bases at J, with 13 bases in the middle. CDR1 is MNHEY, CDR2 SVGAGI, per germline.

The chain is built from TRBV6-4 and TRBJ1-4; TRBD1 might be the D (5 bases). Per the germline V gene, CDR1 is MRHNA and CDR2 is SNTAGT. V was cut by 8 bases and J by 7 bases, with 23 bases left in between. The CDR3 is made up of 16 amino acids. The CDR3 spells CASYHPRAGMGEKLFF. The CDR3 DNA follows: TGTGCCAGCTATCATCCACGGGCAGGGATGGGTGAAAAACTGTTTTTT.

In this sample, this clone turned up a few times. The CDR3 is CASSPGHAYGYTF. Written as DNA, the CDR3 is TGTGCCAGCTCACCCGGACACGCCTATGGCTACACCTTC. This sequence joins TRBV18 and TRBJ1-2; D is perhaps TRBD1 (5 bases). CDR3 length equals 13 residues. Germline V lookup: CDR1 KGHSH, CDR2 LQKENI. Trimming pared 3 bases from V and 4 bases from J, leaving 9 bases between.